Here is one T cell receptor (beta chain) with its context. This clone occurred a few times. Its antigen target is currently unknown. The record has no base qualities; no much larger clone is one base away. The germline V gene (reference sequence) supplies CDR1 GTSNPN and CDR2 SVGIG. Measured from the cysteine to the phenylalanine, the CDR3 is 14 residues long. Here the CDR3 DNA is all that survives: 42 bases in frame from base 1. This sample is part of a study of graft-versus-host responses after intestinal transplantation (dated by TCRdb to the early 2020s). With respect to the entire study: Multivisceral, liver-intestinal, or isolated intestinal transplants were received by the recipients. All recipients received anti-thymocyte globulin induction followed by maintenance tacrolimus and steroids for around 3 years. Graft-versus-host and host-versus-graft alloreactive T cell clones were tracked in the graft, circulation and bone marrow after intestinal transplantation using bulk TCR-beta CDR3 sequencing. To identify alloreactive clones, pre-transplant mixed lymphocyte reaction products were sequenced and compared with unstimulated pre-transplant donor and recipient T cells. The cohort enrolled 20 to 25 intestinal transplant recipients, one of whom was a retransplant, and a few patients without pretransplant specimens were excluded. A peak of at least 4% donor T cells among recipient peripheral blood mononuclear cells was the definition used for donor T cell macrochimerism. Rather than being sequenced by the commercial service, samples from a few later patients were sequenced in-house on an Illumina MiSeq and processed with MiXCR.

What the time point label conveys for this sample: cells obtained before transplantation from donor or recipient. CD3+CD4+ and CD3+CD8+ populations were FACS-sorted from unstimulated pre-transplant donor and recipient cells taken from spleen or lymph nodes. Results the study describes overall, beyond this receptor: GvH clones were found in recipient bone marrow, and some of the GvH clones appeared earlier in ileal mucosa or blood, which is consistent with an intestinal mucosal origin. Early after transplant, peak levels of circulating GvH clones were associated with declines in HvG clones. High GvH to HvG T cell clonal ratios were observed in the allografts of patients with donor T cell macrochimerism. The conclusions were limited by the relatively low number and heterogeneity of the intestinal transplant patients.

Receptors were amplified or captured by the immunoSEQ multiplex PCR assay. For most patients, genomic DNA was isolated with the Qiagen DNeasy Blood and Tissue Kit and sent frozen to Adaptive Biotechnologies for TCR sequencing. Adaptive Biotechnologies carried out high-throughput TCR-beta CDR3 sequencing of genomic DNA for most patients. The authors' analysis ran thus. Adaptive's ImmunoSEQ software was the source of the TCR sequencing data for 15 to 20 patients, while a few other patients were processed with MiXCR and VDJtools. To correct CD4 versus CD8 sorting errors, sequences present in both subsets at a frequency ratio below 5:1 were removed. CDR3 nucleotide sequences shared by donor and recipient were removed because the origin of these sequences could not be assigned. To count as alloreactive, a clone needed at least 2-fold expansion over unstimulated cells and a minimum CFSE-low frequency of 0.002% (template counts) or 0.001% (read counts). A clone was considered mappable if detected in the sequenced pre-transplant spleen, lymph node, or MLR CFSE-low populations of the donor or recipient. Cumulative frequency of alloreactive clones was calculated as a percentage of all sequences weighted by copy number. TCRdb limited this immuneACCESS table to in-frame rearrangements with V and J called. A share of clones is missing; checked studies link under half to unresolved V genes, and the rest is unexplained. The V and J calls and the clone size are those of that table, but D and trimming were determined from the DNA. The sample has about 88,000 clones on record, about 91% of them singletons. The ten largest clonotypes hold 0.3% to 0.45% of the sample.

Here the sequenced sample was unstimulated CD4+ T cells sorted from spleen or lymph node cells, taken before transplant. Here the chain combines TRBV30 and TRBJ2-1; 13 bases in the junction line up with TRBD2. This clonotype was obtained from a human donor who was the organ donor for an intestinal transplant. The CDR3: CALDRLAGGNEQFF. The base sequence is TGTGCATTGGATCGACTAGCGGGAGGAAATGAGCAGTTCTTC.